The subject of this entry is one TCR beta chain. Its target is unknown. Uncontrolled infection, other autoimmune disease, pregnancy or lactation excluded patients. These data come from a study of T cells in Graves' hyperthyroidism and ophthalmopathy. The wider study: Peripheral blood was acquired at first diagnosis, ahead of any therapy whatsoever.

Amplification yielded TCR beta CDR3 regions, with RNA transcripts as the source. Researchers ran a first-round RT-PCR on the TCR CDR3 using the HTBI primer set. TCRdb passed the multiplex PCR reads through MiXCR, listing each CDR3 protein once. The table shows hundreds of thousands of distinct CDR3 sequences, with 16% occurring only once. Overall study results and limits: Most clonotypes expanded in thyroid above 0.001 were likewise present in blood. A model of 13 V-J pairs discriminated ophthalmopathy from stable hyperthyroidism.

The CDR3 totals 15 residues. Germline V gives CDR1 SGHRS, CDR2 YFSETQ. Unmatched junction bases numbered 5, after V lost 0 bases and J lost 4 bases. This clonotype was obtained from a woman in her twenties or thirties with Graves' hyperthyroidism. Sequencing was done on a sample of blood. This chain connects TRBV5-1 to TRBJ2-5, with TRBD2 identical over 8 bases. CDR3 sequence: CASSLDGLAGETQYF. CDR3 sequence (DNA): TGCGCCAGCAGCTTGGACGGGCTAGCGGGAGAGACCCAGTACTTC.